This TCR beta chain was sequenced in a study of blood T cell repertoires in COVID-19. Study in general: T cells, B-cell-depleted T cells, or PBMCs provided the cDNA or gDNA that served as material.

Produced via immunoSEQ multiplex PCR; TCRdb's table is partial and in-frame only. The sample has some 270,000 clones; about 83% are singletons. The CDR3 covers 12 residues. Between the trimmed V and J ends, which lost 0 bases and 7 bases, there was a span of 4 bases. Germline assignment: CDR1 LNHDA and CDR2 SQIVND (reference sequence). It was during active infection that Seattle patients were enrolled and then longitudinally followed. The chain joins TRBV19 to TRBJ2-1; D ambiguous. Sequenced sample: peripheral blood. The source is a woman older than 75 with COVID-19, enrolled during active disease. CDR3 in DNA: TGTGCCAGTAGTATAGAGTCGAATGAGCAGTTCTTC. Protein: CASSIESNEQFF.